This paragraph reports one T cell receptor (beta chain). The data originate from a study of blood T cells in healthy people across ages. Study information: About one barcoded TCR beta cDNA was captured per two T cells.

Combining a sample-barcoded 5' primer with a J-beta primer mix, a second PCR ran for about 6 to 11 cycles. From each sample, at least 3 million paired-end reads containing CDR3 were obtained. TCRdb processed the 5' RACE reads anew with MiXCR; each CDR3 protein has one entry. The table records hundreds of thousands of distinct CDR3 sequences, approximately 55% of them present only once. The CDR3 is 15 residues long. In germline, CDR1 is SGHNT, CDR2 YYREEE (reference sequence). Deletions cut 5 bases from V and 0 bases from J, with 14 bases between. Each of the donors had 9 to 10 milliliters of peripheral blood drawn into EDTA-treated Vacutainer tubes.

The sequencing input was blood. The chain has TRBV5-4 and TRBJ1-1; no reliable D call. The sequence was obtained from a man older than 75 in good health. Here the CDR3 DNA reads TGTGCCAGCAGTTCCGGAGGGTTCATGAACACTGAAGCTTTCTTT. Its protein product is CASSSGGFMNTEAFF.